A selection of T cell receptor beta chains follows, all from one sample in a study of T-cell memory formation after mild COVID-19. TCRdb re-analysed the 5' RACE reads in MiXCR, keeping a single row per CDR3 protein. The data contain 340,000 or so distinct CDR3 sequences, over 10% of them singletons. Sequencing used PBMCs or a T cell subset sorted from them (not recorded which). The source of these receptors is a man aged 18 to 29 who had mild COVID-19 (a few samples of this study predate the infection). Cell type and time point are not known. Each CDR3 is given with its conserved first and last residue. The order of the fields is clone size, J gene, V gene, D gene, CDR3 DNA, CDR3 protein. The D gene is left open where the match is weak. Only part of the rows carry a size: once, few, many, or a class if the clone is expanded.

few | TRBJ2-1 | TRBV4-3 | . | TGCGCCAGCAGCCAAATTCTTACTGCGGTAGAGCAGTTCTTC | CASSQILTAVEQFF
. | TRBJ2-5 | TRBV5-1 | . | TGCGCCAGCAGGTCAGGGGGGCAGGAGACCCAGTACTTC | CASRSGGQETQYF
few | TRBJ2-5 | TRBV5-1 | TRBD2 | TGCGCCAGCAGCTTGGCCGGACTAGTAAAAGAGACCCAGTACTTC | CASSLAGLVKETQYF
few | TRBJ1-5 | TRBV7-2 | . | TGTGCCAGCAGCCAACGGCGGGAGGATCAGCCCCAGCATTTT | CASSQRREDQPQHF
many | TRBJ2-3 | TRBV27 | . | TGTGCCAGCAGTTTAACCGCAGGGGACGTGAGGACAGATACGCAGTATTTT | CASSLTAGDVRTDTQYF
few | TRBJ2-5 | TRBV3-1 | . | TGTGCCAGCAGCCAAGATTTGGGTTACCAAGAGACCCAGTACTTC | CASSQDLGYQETQYF
many | TRBJ2-7 | TRBV29-1 | TRBD2 | TGCAGCGCCGAGATCATCAGCGGGGGCAGGATCTCCTACGAGCAGTACTTC | CSAEIISGGRISYEQYF
few | TRBJ2-3 | TRBV7-9 | . | TGTGCCAGCGAACCCCCGTTGGGGGATACGCAGTATTTT | CASEPPLGDTQYF
few | TRBJ1-1 | TRBV9 | . | TGTGCCAGCAGCGTAGGAAGAGAGGACACTGAAGCTTTCTTT | CASSVGREDTEAFF
few | TRBJ1-2 | TRBV10-3 | TRBD1 | TGTGCCATCAGTGAGTCCGGACAGGATAACTATGGCTACACCTTC | CAISESGQDNYGYTF
few | TRBJ1-4 | TRBV6-5 | . | TGTGCCAGCAGTTATAGGGAAGGCGGGGAAAAACTGTTTTTT | CASSYREGGEKLFF
. | TRBJ2-1 | TRBV18 | . | TGTGCCAGCTCACCTACTAGCTTCGACAATGAGCAGTTCTTC | CASSPTSFDNEQFF
. | TRBJ2-5 | TRBV29-1 | TRBD1 | TGCAGCGTGGACAGGGATCTGGCGACCCAGTACTTC | CSVDRDLATQYF
. | TRBJ2-5 | TRBV28 | . | TGTGCCAGCAGTTTCATCCGGTCGAGGCAAGAGACCCAGTACTTC | CASSFIRSRQETQYF
few | TRBJ2-7 | TRBV5-1 | TRBD2 | TGCGCCAGCAGCGGATCTAGCGGGGGCTCCTACGAGCAGTACTTC | CASSGSSGGSYEQYF
few | TRBJ1-4 | TRBV6-2/TRBV6-3 | . | TGTGCCACCGCCCCCGACAGAAGTCTTGAAAAACTGTTTTTT | CATAPDRSLEKLFF
. | TRBJ1-5 | TRBV4-2 | TRBD1 | TGTGCCAGCAGCCAAGGGACAGGAGGAAGGAGTCCCCAGCATTTT | CASSQGTGGRSPQHF
. | TRBJ2-7 | TRBV7-9 | TRBD2 | TGTGCCAGCAGCACCCCGGTAGCGGGGAGGAACGAGCAGTACTTC | CASSTPVAGRNEQYF
. | TRBJ1-6 | TRBV7-9 | . | TGTGGCACCGGGGACTTTAATTCACCCCTCCACTTT | CGTGDFNSPLHF
few | TRBJ2-1 | TRBV5-1 | . | TGCGCCAGCAGCTTGGGCGACAGGTCCTACAATGAGCAGTTCTTC | CASSLGDRSYNEQFF
few | TRBJ2-3 | TRBV9 | TRBD1 | TGTGCCAGCAGCAAAGAGGGAGAACAGGGGGCTAGCACAGATACGCAGTATTTT | CASSKEGEQGASTDTQYF
many | TRBJ1-4 | TRBV3-1 | . | TGTGCCAGCAGCCAAGCGCGTGTAACTAATGAAAAACTGTTTTTT | CASSQARVTNEKLFF
. | TRBJ2-5 | TRBV7-2 | TRBD2 | TGTGCCAGCAGCCCCGGAGGCGCGGGGGGGCCGGCCCAGTACTTC | CASSPGGAGGPAQYF
few | TRBJ2-3 | TRBV3-1 | . | TGTGCCAGCAGCCAAGCGGGGCCGGATACGCAGTATTTT | CASSQAGPDTQYF
many | TRBJ1-6 | TRBV7-9 | TRBD1 | TGTGCCAGCAGCCCGGGACAGGTCAATTCACCCCTCCACTTT | CASSPGQVNSPLHF
. | TRBJ1-2 | TRBV5-5 | . | TGTGCCAGCAGCGTGATTTACGTAAGGAGTTGGTCCTATGGCTACACCTTC | CASSVIYVRSWSYGYTF
. | TRBJ2-1 | TRBV7-9 | . | TGTGCCAGCAGCTCAGCCGGGCATTCCTACAATGAGCAGTTCTTC | CASSSAGHSYNEQFF
. | TRBJ1-5 | TRBV28 | . | TGTGCCAGCAGTTTATGGGCAGGGATCAGCAATCAGCCCCAGCATTTT | CASSLWAGISNQPQHF
few | TRBJ2-2 | TRBV19 | TRBD1 | TGTGCCAGCAACCGGGACAGACTCACCGGGGAGCTGTTTTTT | CASNRDRLTGELFF
many | TRBJ1-5 | TRBV12-3/TRBV12-4 | . | TGTGCCAGCAGACGTGACAGAAATCAGCCCCAGCATTTT | CASRRDRNQPQHF
. | TRBJ1-5 | TRBV6-5 | . | TGTGCCAGCAGTTACTCGGGGTCAGGGAGATATAGCAATCAGCCCCAGCATTTT | CASSYSGSGRYSNQPQHF
once | TRBJ2-3 | TRBV9 | . | TGTGCCAGCAGCGTAGCTACCCCCGCTGATACGCAGTATTTT | CASSVATPADTQYF
few | TRBJ1-1 | TRBV14 | . | TGTGCCAGCAGCCAGATGTCAGGCACTGAAGCTTTCTTT | CASSQMSGTEAFF
. | TRBJ2-1 | TRBV5-1 | . | TGCGCCAGCAGCTGGCCCAGCGGAACAAATGAGCAGTTCTTC | CASSWPSGTNEQFF